The subject of this entry is one T cell receptor beta chain. The sample originates from a study of shared clonotypes between healthy human individuals. The trim removed 8 bases at V and 2 bases at J, leaving 8 bases unmatched. Germline assignment: CDR1 MNHNS and CDR2 SASEGT. This CDR3 spans 15 amino acids. Investigators divided CD4+ cells into CD45RA+ naive and CD45RA-negative memory subsets. Clones were read by immunoSEQ multiplex PCR, and TCRdb kept only the in-frame ones, dropping some. The table shows roughly 1.5 million clones, with approximately 98% occurring only once. The chain is built from TRBV6-1 and TRBJ2-3; 9 bases match TRBD1. Sequencing was done on a sample of naive CD4+ T cells sorted from blood. Indicated subset: CD45RA+ positively selected. This receptor was taken from a man under 40 in good health. Written as DNA, the CDR3 is TGTGCCAGCCTGTACCGGACAGGGGTCACAGATACGCAGTATTTT. Encoded protein: CASLYRTGVTDTQYF.